This T cell receptor (beta chain) was identified in a study of molecular identifiers for immune sequencing clone quantification. Background on the study: Naive CD8 cell RNA, from around 20,000 or 100,000 cells, was split five ways in replicates, with four sequenced.

This clonotype was detected many times. The use of previously described methods and listed TCR primers produced the bulk TCR libraries. One entry per CDR3 protein, called by TCRdb with MiXCR from the PCR reads. Of about 630,000 distinct CDR3 sequences listed, 25% are singletons. A CD8+CD4-CCR7+CD45RA+ gate was used to sort naive CD8 T cells. The germline CDR1 and CDR2 sequences are MDHEN and SYDVKM. The CDR3 has 15 residues. V lost 5 bases and J lost 2, with 16 bases in between. The sample comprised naive CD8+ T cells from blood, with Jurkat cell RNA spiked in. Subset described: FACS-sorted CD8+CD4-CCR7+CD45RA+ naive T cells. The clonotype comes from a human donor in good health. Some libraries in this study had Jurkat cell RNA spiked in. The chain couples TRBV28 to TRBJ2-7; a weak D match, TRBD1 (5 bases). The CDR3 DNA reads as TGTGCCAGCAGTGTTTCGCGGACACAAACCTACGAGCAGTACTTC. Protein: CASSVSRTQTYEQYF. Filled out from reference TRBV28 and TRBJ2-7, the complete variable domain reads DVKVTQSSRYLVKRTGEKVFLECVQDMDHENMFWYRQDPGLGLRLIYFSYDVKMKEKGDIPEGYSVSREKKERFSLILESASTNQTSMYLCASSVSRTQTYEQYFGPGTRLTVT.